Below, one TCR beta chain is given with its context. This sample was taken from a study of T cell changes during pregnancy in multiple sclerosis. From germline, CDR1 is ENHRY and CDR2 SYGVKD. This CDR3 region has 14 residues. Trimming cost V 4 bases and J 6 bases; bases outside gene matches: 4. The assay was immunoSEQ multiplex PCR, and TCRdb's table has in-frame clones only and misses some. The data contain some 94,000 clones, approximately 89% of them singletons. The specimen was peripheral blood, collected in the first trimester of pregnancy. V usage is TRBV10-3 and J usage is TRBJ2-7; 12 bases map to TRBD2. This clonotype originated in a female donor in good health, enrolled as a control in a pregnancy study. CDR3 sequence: CAISGTSGVREQYF. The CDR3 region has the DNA TGTGCCATCAGTGGGACTAGCGGGGTACGCGAGCAGTACTTC.